This entry concerns a single T cell receptor (beta chain). Its antigen is not identified. The germline CDR1 and CDR2 sequences are SGHDT and YYEEEE. Deletions cut 1 base from V and 0 bases from J, with 11 bases between. The CDR3 is 15 amino acids. Sequenced by immunoSEQ multiplex PCR; TCRdb stores in-frame clones only, minus some. This sample carries fewer than 200,000 clones, roughly nine tenths of them seen once, and the ten largest clones take about 3%. The sample originates from a study of T cell responses to AZD1222 COVID-19 vaccine. General study findings and limits: Baseline seropositivity occurred in only 5 or 6 AZD1222 recipients. Increased Spike-specific TCR breadth and depth were observed after two AZD1222 doses. Close to half of spike-specific TCRs reportedly recognize unmutated variant regions.

The V call is TRBV5-6, the J call TRBJ2-7, with a possible D match to TRBD1 (6 bases). This receptor was taken from an adult in good health. The starting material was peripheral blood, obtained on day 0 of AZD1222 vaccination. The CDR3 nucleotides read TGTGCCAGCAGCTTGTCGTGGGACAACTCCTACGAGCAGTACTTC. Residues: CASSLSWDNSYEQYF.